This TCR beta chain was documented in a study of tissue T cells after allogeneic stem cell transplantation. Trimming removed 3 bases at V and 4 bases at J, with 19 bases between. CDR3 size: 16 residues. Germline CDR1 is SGHTA and CDR2 is FQGNSA. The protocol was immunoSEQ multiplex PCR, while the TCRdb copy is restricted to in-frame clones and leaves out a portion. The sample shows roughly 9,900 clones, 60% of them seen only once. A few counts support this clone. This receptor was obtained from a woman aged 18 to 50 with breast cancer. This chain joins TRBV7-2 and TRBJ2-7, with D possibly matching TRBD1 (6 bases). Sequenced material: tissue from the jejunum, taken at autopsy. This CDR3 is CASSFEGGVRSYEQYF. DNA for the CDR3: TGTGCCAGCAGCTTCGAAGGGGGAGTACGTTCTTACGAGCAGTACTTC.